This TCR beta chain derives from a study of cytomegalovirus exposure and HLA in healthy donors. Study observations and caveats: Because they were indistinguishable, some V segments, including TRBV6-2 and TRBV6-3, were excluded.

PCR primers comprised 60 Vbeta and 13 Jbeta primers. Some clones are missing from TCRdb's copy, which holds only in-frame ones; the method was immunoSEQ multiplex PCR. The repertoire holds roughly 120,000 clones, with over 75% as singletons. The length of the CDR3 is 12 residues. V dropped 3 bases and J dropped 7 bases, with 9 bases sitting between them. Germline V gene sequence: CDR1 MNHNS, CDR2 SASEGT. Note on this clone: The antigen is undetermined.

Sequencing input: PBMCs. The V gene is TRBV6-1, the J gene TRBJ1-1; no clear D gene. This clonotype was obtained from a woman younger than 30 in good health and CMV-seronegative. The CDR3 DNA follows: TGTGCCAGCAGTGATTTGACAAGTGAAGCTTTCTTT. It encodes CASSDLTSEAFF.